The clone carrying this TCR beta chain was seen a single time. Using immunoSEQ multiplex PCR, the repertoire was profiled, and TCRdb retains in-frame clones only, with some absent. The data show about 160,000 clones, 96% seen once. This specimen belongs to a study of cytomegalovirus exposure and HLA in healthy donors. Per the germline V gene, CDR1 is SNHLY and CDR2 is FYNNEI. J lost 5 bases, V lost 4 bases, and 6 bases had no gene match. The CDR3 loop spans 15 amino acids. This clonotype originated in a woman aged 18 to 35 in good health and CMV-seronegative. The material sequenced was PBMCs. The chain combines TRBV2 with TRBJ2-2; 8 bases match TRBD1. The CDR3 coding sequence is TGTGCCAGCAGTGCCGACAGGGGCTGGACCGGGGAGCTGTTTTTT. It translates to CASSADRGWTGELFF.